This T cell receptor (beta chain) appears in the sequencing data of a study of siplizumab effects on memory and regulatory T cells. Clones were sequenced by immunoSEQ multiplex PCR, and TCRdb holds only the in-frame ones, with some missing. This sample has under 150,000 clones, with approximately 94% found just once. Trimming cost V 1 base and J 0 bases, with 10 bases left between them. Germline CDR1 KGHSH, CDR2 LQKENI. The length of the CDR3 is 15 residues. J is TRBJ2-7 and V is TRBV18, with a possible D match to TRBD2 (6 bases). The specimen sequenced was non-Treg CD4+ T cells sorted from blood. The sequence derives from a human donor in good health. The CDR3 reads CASSPRGTGSYEQYF. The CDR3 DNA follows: TGTGCCAGCTCACCACGCGGGACGGGCTCCTACGAGCAGTACTTC. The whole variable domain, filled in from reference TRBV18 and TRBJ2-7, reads NAGVMQNPRHLVRRRGQEARLRCSPMKGHSHVYWYRQLPEEGLKFMVYLQKENIIDESGMPKERFSAEFPKEGPSILRIQQVVRGDSAAYFCASSPRGTGSYEQYFGPGTRLTVT.